A single T cell receptor beta chain is shown here with its context. Its antigen is as yet unknown. Trimming cost V 8 bases and J 0 bases, with 14 bases left between them. Germline assignment: CDR1 ENHRY and CDR2 SYGVKD. This CDR3 spans 15 amino acids. The data belong to a study of shared clonotypes between healthy human individuals. General study findings and limits: Exclusively blood specimens were collected; tissue repertoires likely differ. Depth of sequencing was expected to influence donor clonotype sharing.

Clones were read by immunoSEQ multiplex PCR, and TCRdb kept only the in-frame ones, dropping some. Among about 1 million clones, roughly 75% were seen once, and the ten largest hold roughly 1.5%. Sequenced: memory CD4+ T cells sorted from blood. The subset was: CD45RA-negative fraction. The receptor was isolated from a man between 18 and 35 years old in good health. The V call is TRBV10-3, the J call TRBJ2-1; D perhaps matches TRBD2 (6 bases). Written as DNA, the CDR3 is TGTGCCATCGGAGGCGGGGCGAGCTCCTACAATGAGCAGTTCTTC. It yields the protein CAIGGGASSYNEQFF.